The 9 T cell receptor beta chains reported below all come from one sample, sequenced in a study of graft-versus-host responses after intestinal transplantation (dated by TCRdb to 2020 to 2023). The time point label corresponds to: cells obtained before transplantation from donor or recipient. The method behind the library was the immunoSEQ multiplex PCR assay. TCRdb took this table from immuneACCESS and kept in-frame rearrangements with V and J called. Such tables lack part of the clones; where checked against another copy, unresolved V genes explain under half of the gap, and the rest is unexplained. This sample is represented by over 15,000 clones; roughly 33% of them were singletons. The ten most abundant clones make up more than 1.5% of the sample. The sample in question was alloreactive CD4+ T cells from a mixed lymphocyte reaction culture, obtained before transplantation. According to the study, the label for this sample's cell subset or site signals: CFSE-low proliferating T cells sorted from approximately six-day pre-transplant mixed lymphocyte reaction (GvH or HvG direction). The receptors were sampled from a human patient who was an organ donor for intestinal transplantation.

The chain couples TRBV5-1 to TRBJ2-2; D may be TRBD1 (5 bases). The V gene lost 1 base and the J gene lost 6 bases, with 13 bases spanning the gap. CDR1 is SGHRS and CDR2 is YFSETQ in the germline V gene. The CDR3 runs to 15 residues. CDR3 sequence: CASSLNGAFAGELFF. The CDR3 bases are TGCGCCAGCAGCTTGAATGGGGCCTTCGCCGGGGAGCTGTTTTTT. The whole variable domain, remainder taken from reference TRBV5-1 and TRBJ2-2, is KAGVTQTPRYLIKTRGQQVTLSCSPISGHRSVSWYQQTPGQGLQFLFEYFSETQRNKGNFPGRFSGRQFSNSRSEMNVSTLELGDSALYLCASSLNGAFAGELFFGEGSRLTVL.

This clone was detected only a few times. The chain joins TRBV4-2 to TRBJ2-2, with TRBD1 matching 9 bases. The CDR3 extends over 16 amino acids. J gave up 1 base and V 5 bases, and 5 bases lay outside the gene matches. Per germline, CDR1 LGHNA and CDR2 YNFKEQ. The CDR3, as DNA: TGTGCCAGCAGCTTAACAGGGGGCCTGAACACCGGGGAGCTGTTTTTT. Residues: CASSLTGGLNTGELFF.

The genes are TRBV28 and TRBJ1-1; D is undetermined. Trimming removed 6 bases from V and 11 bases from J, with 13 bases in between. Germline CDR1 MDHEN, CDR2 SYDVKM. The CDR3 is made up of 11 amino acids. CDR3 DNA: TGTGCCAGCAGGTTAGGGTCGGGGGCTTTCTTT. It yields the protein CASRLGSGAFF.

This clone showed up just a few times. V usage is TRBV5-1 and J usage is TRBJ1-1; TRBD1 matches at 7 bases. The CDR3 has 15 amino acids. The V gene's germline CDR1 is SGHRS and CDR2 YFSETQ. V was clipped by 4 bases and J by 2 bases; unmatched bases: 8. The CDR3 spells CASSQTGQSNTEAFF. CDR3 DNA sequence: TGCGCCAGCAGCCAAACGGGACAGTCTAACACTGAAGCTTTCTTT. Drawing the rest from reference TRBV5-1 and TRBJ1-1, the complete variable domain is KAGVTQTPRYLIKTRGQQVTLSCSPISGHRSVSWYQQTPGQGLQFLFEYFSETQRNKGNFPGRFSGRQFSNSRSEMNVSTLELGDSALYLCASSQTGQSNTEAFFGQGTRLTVV.

CDR3 DNA: TGCGCCAGCAGCCGTATATTAGGGACAGACCTGAACACTGAAGCTTTCTTT. It encodes CASSRILGTDLNTEAFF. The chain recombines TRBV4-3 with TRBJ1-1; 7 bases are a match to TRBD1. V was pared by 4 bases and J by 0 bases, with 11 bases of the junction left unmatched. The CDR3 loop spans 17 amino acids. Germline lookup yields CDR1 LGHNA and CDR2 YSLEER.

The chain couples TRBV2 to TRBJ2-1; TRBD1 matches 7 bases. CDR3 size: 13 residues. V shed 6 bases and J 6 bases; nucleotides not matched to a gene: 5. CDR1 and CDR2 from the germline V gene are SNHLY and FYNNEI. CDR3 coding DNA: TGTGCCAGCAGCCTCGACAGGGTCAATGAGCAGTTCTTC. Amino acid sequence: CASSLDRVNEQFF.

This clone was counted only a few times. CDR3 protein: CASIFGGHPNTEAFF. In nucleotides, the CDR3 is TGTGCCAGCATTTTTGGGGGACACCCGAACACTGAAGCTTTCTTT. This chain links TRBV6-5 with TRBJ1-1; a possible D gene is TRBD1 (6 bases). The length of the CDR3 is 15 residues. Germline assignment: CDR1 MNHEY and CDR2 SVGAGI. V lost 7 bases and J lost 1, with 16 bases in between.

This clone is judged medium-sized (0.01 to 0.1%). CDR3: CASRGEDTQYF. The CDR3 coding sequence is TGCGCCAGCAGGGGGGAAGATACGCAGTATTTT. This chain joins TRBV10-1 and TRBJ2-3; perhaps D is TRBD1 or TRBD2 (5 bases each). Trimming cost V 6 bases and J 5 bases, with 6 bases left between them. The CDR3 is made up of 11 amino acids. CDR1 and CDR2 from the germline V gene are WNHNN and SYGVQD (reference sequence).

This clone is medium-sized within its sample. The genes are TRBV28 and TRBJ2-2, with D perhaps matching TRBD1 (6 bases). This CDR3 is built from 13 residues. Per germline, CDR1 MDHEN and CDR2 SYDVKM. V gave up 7 bases and J gave up 5 bases, with 11 bases separating them. The CDR3 here is CASKRTVTGELFF. The CDR3 bases are TGTGCCAGCAAAAGGACAGTTACCGGGGAGCTGTTTTTT.